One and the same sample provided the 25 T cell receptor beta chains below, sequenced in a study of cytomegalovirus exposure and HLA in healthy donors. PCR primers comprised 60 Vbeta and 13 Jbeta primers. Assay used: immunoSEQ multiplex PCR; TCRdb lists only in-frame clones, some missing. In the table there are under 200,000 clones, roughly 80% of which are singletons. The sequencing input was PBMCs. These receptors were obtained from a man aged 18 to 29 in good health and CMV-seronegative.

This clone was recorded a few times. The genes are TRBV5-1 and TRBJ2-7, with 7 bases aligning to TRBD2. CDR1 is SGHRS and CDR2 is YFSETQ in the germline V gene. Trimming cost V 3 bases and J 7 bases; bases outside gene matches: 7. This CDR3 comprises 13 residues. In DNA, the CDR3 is TGCGCCAGCAGCTCCCTGCCCGGGGGGGAGCAGTACTTC. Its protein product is CASSSLPGGEQYF.

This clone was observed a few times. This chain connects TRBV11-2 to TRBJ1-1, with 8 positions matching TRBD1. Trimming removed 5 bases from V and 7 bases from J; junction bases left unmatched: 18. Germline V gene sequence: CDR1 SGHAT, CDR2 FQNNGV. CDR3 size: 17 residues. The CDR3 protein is CASSHYRGPGGKFEAFF. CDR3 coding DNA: TGTGCCAGCAGCCATTATAGAGGGCCAGGGGGCAAGTTTGAAGCTTTCTTT.

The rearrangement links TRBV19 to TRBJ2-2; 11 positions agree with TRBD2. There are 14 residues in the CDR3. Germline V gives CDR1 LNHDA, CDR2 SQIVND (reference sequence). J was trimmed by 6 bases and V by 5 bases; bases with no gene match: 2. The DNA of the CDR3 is TGTGCCAGTAGTGTGGGACTAGCGGCCGGGGAGCTGTTTTTT. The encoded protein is CASSVGLAAGELFF.

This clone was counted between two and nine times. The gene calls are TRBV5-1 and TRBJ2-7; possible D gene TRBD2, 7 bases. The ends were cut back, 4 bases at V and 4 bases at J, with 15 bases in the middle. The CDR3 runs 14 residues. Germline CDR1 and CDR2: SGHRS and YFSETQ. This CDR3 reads CASSGGGRQYEQYF. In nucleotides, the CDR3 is TGCGCCAGCAGCGGGGGCGGGAGACAATACGAGCAGTACTTC. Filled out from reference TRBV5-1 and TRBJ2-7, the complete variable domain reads KAGVTQTPRYLIKTRGQQVTLSCSPISGHRSVSWYQQTPGQGLQFLFEYFSETQRNKGNFPGRFSGRQFSNSRSEMNVSTLELGDSALYLCASSGGGRQYEQYFGPGTRLTVT.

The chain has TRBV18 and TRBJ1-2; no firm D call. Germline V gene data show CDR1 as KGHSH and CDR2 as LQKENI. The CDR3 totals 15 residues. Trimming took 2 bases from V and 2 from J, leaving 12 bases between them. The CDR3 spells CASSPFQESNYGYTF. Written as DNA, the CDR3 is TGTGCCAGCTCACCATTTCAGGAATCGAACTATGGCTACACCTTC.

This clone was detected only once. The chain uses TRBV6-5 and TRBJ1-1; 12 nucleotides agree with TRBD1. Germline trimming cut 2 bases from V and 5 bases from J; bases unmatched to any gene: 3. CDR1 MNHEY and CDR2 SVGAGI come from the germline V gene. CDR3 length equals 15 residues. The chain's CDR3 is CASSYGDRGLTEAFF. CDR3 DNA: TGTGCCAGCAGTTACGGGGACAGGGGGCTGACTGAAGCTTTCTTT.

The CDR3 DNA sequence: TGTGCCAGCAGCTTAGATGCCCTAGCGGGAGGGGGTGGTCAGTACTTC. It specifies CASSLDALAGGGGQYF. The chain joins TRBV11-2 to TRBJ2-7; TRBD2 matches at 12 bases. V shed 0 bases and J 10 bases; nucleotides not matched to a gene: 10. This CDR3 region has 16 residues. CDR1 and CDR2 from the germline V gene are SGHAT and FQNNGV.

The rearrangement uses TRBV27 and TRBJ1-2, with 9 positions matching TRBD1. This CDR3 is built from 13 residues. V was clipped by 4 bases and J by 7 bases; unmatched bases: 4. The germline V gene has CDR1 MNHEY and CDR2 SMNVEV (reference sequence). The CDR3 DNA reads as TGTGCCAGCAGTTCCAGACAGGGGGTTGGCTACACCTTC. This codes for CASSSRQGVGYTF.

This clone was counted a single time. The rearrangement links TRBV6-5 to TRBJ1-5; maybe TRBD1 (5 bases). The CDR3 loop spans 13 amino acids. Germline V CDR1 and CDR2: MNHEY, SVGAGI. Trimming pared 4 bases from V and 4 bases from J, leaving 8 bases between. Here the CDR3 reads CASSWGENQPQHF. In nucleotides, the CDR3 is TGTGCCAGCAGTTGGGGGGAGAATCAGCCCCAGCATTTT.

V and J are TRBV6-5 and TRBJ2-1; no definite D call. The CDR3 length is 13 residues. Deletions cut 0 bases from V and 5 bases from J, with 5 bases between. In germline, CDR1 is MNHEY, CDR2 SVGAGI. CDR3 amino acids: CASSYSVDNEQFF. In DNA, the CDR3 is TGTGCCAGCAGTTACTCGGTAGACAATGAGCAGTTCTTC.

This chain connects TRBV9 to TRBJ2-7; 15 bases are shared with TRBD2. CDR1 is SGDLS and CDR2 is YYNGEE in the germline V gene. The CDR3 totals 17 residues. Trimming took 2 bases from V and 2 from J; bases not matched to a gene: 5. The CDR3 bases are TGTGCCAGCAGCGTCGGGACTAGCGGGAGGTCCCCCTACGAGCAGTACTTC. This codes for CASSVGTSGRSPYEQYF.

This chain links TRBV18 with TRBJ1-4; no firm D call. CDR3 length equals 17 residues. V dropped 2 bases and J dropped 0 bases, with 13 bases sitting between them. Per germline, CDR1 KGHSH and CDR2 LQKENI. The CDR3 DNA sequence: TGTGCCAGCTCACCATCGGAGAACCTTGCAACTAATGAAAAACTGTTTTTT. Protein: CASSPSENLATNEKLFF.

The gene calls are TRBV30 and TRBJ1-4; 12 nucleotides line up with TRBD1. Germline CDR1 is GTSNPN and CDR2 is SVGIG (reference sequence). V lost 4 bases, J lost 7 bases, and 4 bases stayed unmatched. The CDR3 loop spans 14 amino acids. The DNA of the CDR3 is TGTGCCTGGAACAGGGACAGGGGGCTTGAAAAACTGTTTTTT. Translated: CAWNRDRGLEKLFF.

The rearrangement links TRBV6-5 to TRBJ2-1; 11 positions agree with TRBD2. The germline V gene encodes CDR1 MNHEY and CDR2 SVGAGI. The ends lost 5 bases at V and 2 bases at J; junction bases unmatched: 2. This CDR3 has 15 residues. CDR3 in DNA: TGTGCCAGCAGTACTAGCGGGAGACCCTACAATGAGCAGTTCTTC. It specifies CASSTSGRPYNEQFF.

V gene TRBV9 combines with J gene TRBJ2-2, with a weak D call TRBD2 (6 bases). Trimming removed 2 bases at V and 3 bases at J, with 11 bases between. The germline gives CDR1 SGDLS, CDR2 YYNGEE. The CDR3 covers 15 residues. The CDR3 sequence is CASSVTGLDTGELFF. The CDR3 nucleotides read TGTGCCAGCAGCGTGACGGGACTCGACACCGGGGAGCTGTTTTTT.

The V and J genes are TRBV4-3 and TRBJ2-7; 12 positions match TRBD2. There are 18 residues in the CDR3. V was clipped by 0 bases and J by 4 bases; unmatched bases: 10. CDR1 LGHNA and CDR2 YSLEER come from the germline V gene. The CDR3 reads CASSQEAQLAGGSYEQYF. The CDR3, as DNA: TGCGCCAGCAGCCAAGAGGCCCAACTAGCGGGAGGTTCTTACGAGCAGTACTTC.

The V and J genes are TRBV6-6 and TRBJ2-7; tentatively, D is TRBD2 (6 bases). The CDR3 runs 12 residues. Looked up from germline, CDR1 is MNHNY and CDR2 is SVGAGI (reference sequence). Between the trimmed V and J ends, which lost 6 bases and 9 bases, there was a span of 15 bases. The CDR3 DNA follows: TGTGCCAGCAGCCCGAGTTTGGGGGGGCAGTACTTC. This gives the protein CASSPSLGGQYF.

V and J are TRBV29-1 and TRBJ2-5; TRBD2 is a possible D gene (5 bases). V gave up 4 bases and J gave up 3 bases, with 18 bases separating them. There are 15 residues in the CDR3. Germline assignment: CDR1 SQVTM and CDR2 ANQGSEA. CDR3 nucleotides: TGCAGCGTTGGGGCTTCTCCCTCGAGGGAAGAGACCCAGTACTTC. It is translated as CSVGASPSREETQYF.

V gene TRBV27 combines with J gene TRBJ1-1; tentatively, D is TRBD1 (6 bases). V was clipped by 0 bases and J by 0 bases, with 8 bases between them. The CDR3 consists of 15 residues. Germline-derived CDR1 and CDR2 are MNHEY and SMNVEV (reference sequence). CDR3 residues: CASSLSTGLNTEAFF. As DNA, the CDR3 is TGTGCCAGCAGTTTATCGACAGGCCTGAACACTGAAGCTTTCTTT.

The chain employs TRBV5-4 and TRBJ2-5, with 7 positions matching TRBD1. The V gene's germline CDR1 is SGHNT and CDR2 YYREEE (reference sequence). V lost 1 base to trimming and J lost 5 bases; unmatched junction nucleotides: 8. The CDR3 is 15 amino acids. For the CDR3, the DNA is TGTGCCAGCAGCTTGCCCGACAGGGTGAGGGAGACCCAGTACTTC. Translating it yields CASSLPDRVRETQYF.

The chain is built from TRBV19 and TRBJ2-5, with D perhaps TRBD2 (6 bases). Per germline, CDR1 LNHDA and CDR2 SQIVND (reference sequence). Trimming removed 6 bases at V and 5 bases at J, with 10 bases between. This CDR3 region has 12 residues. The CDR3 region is CASRQSGETQYF. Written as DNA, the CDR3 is TGTGCCAGTAGGCAGAGCGGGGAGACCCAGTACTTC.

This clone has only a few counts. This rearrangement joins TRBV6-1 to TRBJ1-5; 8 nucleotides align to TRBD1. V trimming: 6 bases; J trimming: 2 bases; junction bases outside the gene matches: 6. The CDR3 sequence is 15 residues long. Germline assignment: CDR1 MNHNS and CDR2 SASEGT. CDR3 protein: CASRRQGTGNQPQHF. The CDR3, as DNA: TGTGCCAGCAGAAGACAGGGGACGGGCAATCAGCCCCAGCATTTT.

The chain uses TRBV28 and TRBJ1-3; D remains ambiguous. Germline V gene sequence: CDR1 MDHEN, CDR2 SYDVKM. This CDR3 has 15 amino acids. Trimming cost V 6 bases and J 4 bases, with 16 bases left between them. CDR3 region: CASSPDSHPGNTIYF. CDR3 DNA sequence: TGTGCCAGCAGCCCCGACTCTCACCCCGGAAACACCATATATTTT.

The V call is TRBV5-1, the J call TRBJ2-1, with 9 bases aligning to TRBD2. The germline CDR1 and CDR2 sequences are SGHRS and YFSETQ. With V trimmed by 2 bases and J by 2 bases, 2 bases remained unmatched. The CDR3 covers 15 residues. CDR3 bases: TGCGCCAGCAGCTTCCGGACTAGCGCCTACAATGAGCAGTTCTTC. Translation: CASSFRTSAYNEQFF. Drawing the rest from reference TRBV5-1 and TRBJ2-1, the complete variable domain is KAGVTQTPRYLIKTRGQQVTLSCSPISGHRSVSWYQQTPGQGLQFLFEYFSETQRNKGNFPGRFSGRQFSNSRSEMNVSTLELGDSALYLCASSFRTSAYNEQFFGPGTRLTVL.

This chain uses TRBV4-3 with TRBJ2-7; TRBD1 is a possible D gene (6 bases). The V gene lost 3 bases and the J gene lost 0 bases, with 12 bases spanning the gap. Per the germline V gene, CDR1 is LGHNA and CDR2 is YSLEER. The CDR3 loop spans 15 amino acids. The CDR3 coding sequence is TGCGCCAGCAGCCAGGGGGCTGGCGGCTCCTACGAGCAGTACTTC. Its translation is CASSQGAGGSYEQYF.